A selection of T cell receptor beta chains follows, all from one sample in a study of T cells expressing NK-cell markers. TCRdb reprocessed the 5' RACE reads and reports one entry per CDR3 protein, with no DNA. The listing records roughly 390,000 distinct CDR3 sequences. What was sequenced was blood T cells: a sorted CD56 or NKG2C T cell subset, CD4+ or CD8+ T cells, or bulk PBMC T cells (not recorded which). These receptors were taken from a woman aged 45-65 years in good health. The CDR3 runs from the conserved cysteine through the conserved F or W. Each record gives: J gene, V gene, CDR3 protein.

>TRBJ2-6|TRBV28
CASSPLMGGNSGANVLTF
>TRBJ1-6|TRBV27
CASSLPSPNSPLHF
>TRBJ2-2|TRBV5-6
CASSPLGRLYANTGELFF
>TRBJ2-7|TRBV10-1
CASSGHSRYEQYF
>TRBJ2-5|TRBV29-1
CSVGSDRSWQETQYF
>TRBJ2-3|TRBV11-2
CASSLTSGRAMDTQYF
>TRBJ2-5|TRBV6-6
CASSYPTEAGGRETQYF
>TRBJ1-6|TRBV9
CASSERGQGASSPLHF
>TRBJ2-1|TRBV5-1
CASSRTSGRVDNEQFF
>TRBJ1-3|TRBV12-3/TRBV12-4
CASTETEISGNTIYF
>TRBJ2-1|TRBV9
CASSVLAGVLDEQFF
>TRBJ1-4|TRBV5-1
CASSSSGLDEKLFF
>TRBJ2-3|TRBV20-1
CSARLREWTDTQYF
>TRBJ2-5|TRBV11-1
CASSLGLAGLQETQYF
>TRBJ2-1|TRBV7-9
CASSLDRNVKFF
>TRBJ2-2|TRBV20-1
CSARVPGFEETGELFF
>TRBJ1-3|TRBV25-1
CASSPGQGIGNTIYF
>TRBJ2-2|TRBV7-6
CASSPYGGLAGGNTGELFF
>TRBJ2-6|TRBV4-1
CASSHGVFSGANVLTF
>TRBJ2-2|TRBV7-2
CASSLRWRGAPGELFF
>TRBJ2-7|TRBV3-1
CASSPKIQTSGEQYF
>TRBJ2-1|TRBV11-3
CASARSGNNEQFF
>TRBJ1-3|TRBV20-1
CSAPDRGPRNSGNTIYF
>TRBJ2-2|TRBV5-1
CASSSGTSGIWSTGELFF
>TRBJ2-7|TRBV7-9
CASSLQGNEQYF
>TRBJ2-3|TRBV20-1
CSARTGTSGTIYTQYF
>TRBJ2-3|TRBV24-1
CATSDRTSGIADTQYF
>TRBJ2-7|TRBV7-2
CASSLDASGKTYEQYF
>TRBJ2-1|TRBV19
CASSMGTSGNNEQFF
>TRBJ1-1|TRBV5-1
CASSLEGGDTEAFF
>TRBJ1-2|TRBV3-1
CASSPDYGDGYTF
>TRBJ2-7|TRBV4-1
CASSLNRLDEQYF
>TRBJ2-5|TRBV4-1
CASSQDPERSYQETQYF
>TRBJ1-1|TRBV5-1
CASSLDLRTEAFF
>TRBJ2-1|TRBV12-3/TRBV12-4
CASSFRTGGPYNEQFF
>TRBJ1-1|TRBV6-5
CASSYTGQGNAFF
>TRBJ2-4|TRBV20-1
CSIKYYTSIGLAKNIQYF
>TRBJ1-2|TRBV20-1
CSATPNNYGYTF
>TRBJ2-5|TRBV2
CASSENNLRGGTQYF
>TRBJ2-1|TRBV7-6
CASSPTSAKRGGEQFF
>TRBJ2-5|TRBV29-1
CSVEGRDQETQYF
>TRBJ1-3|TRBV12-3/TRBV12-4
CASSLRFRAGNTIYF
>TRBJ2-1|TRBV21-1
CASSFQTGGCYNEQFF
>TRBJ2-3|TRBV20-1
CSARDPANLAANTDTQYF
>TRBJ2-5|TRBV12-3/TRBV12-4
CASSQGGRETQYF
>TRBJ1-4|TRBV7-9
CASIRRQATPGTNEKLFF
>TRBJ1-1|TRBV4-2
CASSQDRVRKNTEAFF
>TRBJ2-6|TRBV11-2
CASSFPIGGSSGANVLTF
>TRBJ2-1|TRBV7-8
CASSSNRGFYNEQFF
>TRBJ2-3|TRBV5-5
CASSPGTERTDTQYF
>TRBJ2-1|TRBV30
CAWSVGVAGGFRTNNEQFF
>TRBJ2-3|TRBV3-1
CASSHPTREREAYTDTQYF
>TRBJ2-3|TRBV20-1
CSASVGDTTDTQYF
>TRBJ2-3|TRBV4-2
CASSPLSSLTTTDTQYF
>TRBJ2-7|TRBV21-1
CASSKDERVSSYEQYF
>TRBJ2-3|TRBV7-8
CASSRQLAGVGDTQYF
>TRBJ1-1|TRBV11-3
CASSTNLNTEAFF
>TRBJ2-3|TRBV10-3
CATFQGGNGADTQYF
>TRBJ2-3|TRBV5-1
CASSPGTVGDTQYF